Below, 31 T cell receptor beta chains from the same sample are listed, as sequenced in a study of blood T cell repertoires in COVID-19. The data were produced by immunoSEQ multiplex PCR, yet TCRdb's version contains in-frame clones alone and is incomplete. The sample lists over 20,000 clones; about 89% were seen once. The specimen was peripheral blood. All receptors come from a man in his 70s with acute or convalescent COVID-19.

V gene TRBV18 combines with J gene TRBJ2-1; 9 bases are shared with TRBD2. CDR3 size: 15 residues. Per germline, CDR1 KGHSH and CDR2 LQKENI. V lost 2 bases, J lost 5 bases, and 4 bases stayed unmatched. This CDR3 is CASSPGSGSHNEQFF. For the CDR3, the DNA is TGTGCCAGCTCACCAGGTAGCGGGAGCCACAATGAGCAGTTCTTC. The entire variable domain, with the rest obtained from reference TRBV18 and TRBJ2-1, is as follows: NAGVMQNPRHLVRRRGQEARLRCSPMKGHSHVYWYRQLPEEGLKFMVYLQKENIIDESGMPKERFSAEFPKEGPSILRIQQVVRGDSAAYFCASSPGSGSHNEQFFGPGTRLTVL.

CDR3 DNA: TGTGCCAGCAGCCAGACTAGCGTTGCGATCAATGAGCAGTTCTTC. As protein: CASSQTSVAINEQFF. This chain links TRBV28 with TRBJ2-1; 8 nucleotides line up with TRBD2. This CDR3 region has 15 residues. CDR1 and CDR2 from the germline V gene are MDHEN and SYDVKM. The V and J ends lost 6 bases and 6 bases, in that order; junction bases with no gene match: 10. The complete variable domain, with remaining parts taken from reference TRBV28 and TRBJ2-1, reads DVKVTQSSRYLVKRTGEKVFLECVQDMDHENMFWYRQDPGLGLRLIYFSYDVKMKEKGDIPEGYSVSREKKERFSLILESASTNQTSMYLCASSQTSVAINEQFFGPGTRLTVL.

The chain carries TRBV16 and TRBJ2-7; tentative D call: TRBD1 (6 bases). Trimming pared 3 bases from V and 2 bases from J, leaving 14 bases between. This CDR3 has 15 amino acids. CDR1 KGHSY and CDR2 FQNENV come from the germline V gene. The CDR3 sequence is CASSQTPGTTYEQYF. The CDR3, as DNA: TGTGCCAGCAGCCAGACCCCCGGGACAACCTACGAGCAGTACTTC.

This clone appeared a single time. V gene TRBV5-1 combines with J gene TRBJ2-3; TRBD2 aligns across 12 bases. The CDR3 has 18 amino acids. The trim removed 0 bases at V and 2 bases at J, leaving 7 bases unmatched. Germline lookup yields CDR1 SGHRS and CDR2 YFSETQ. The CDR3 sequence: CASSLGTSGTSYTDTQYF. CDR3 coding DNA: TGCGCCAGCAGCTTGGGGACTAGCGGGACAAGCTACACAGATACGCAGTATTTT.

This clone was found once. V is TRBV6-6 and J is TRBJ1-4; 11 bases are a match to TRBD1. V lost 3 bases and J lost 7; bases outside the gene matches: 7. Germline V CDR1 and CDR2: MNHNY, SVGAGI (reference sequence). The CDR3 loop spans 16 amino acids. The CDR3 spells CASSYSTGTGGEKLFF. The CDR3 coding sequence is TGTGCCAGCAGTTATTCGACCGGGACAGGGGGTGAAAAACTGTTTTTT.

V is TRBV5-1 and J is TRBJ2-7; D gene uncertain. V gave up 4 bases and J gave up 0 bases, with 5 bases separating them. Germline assignment: CDR1 SGHRS and CDR2 YFSETQ. The length of the CDR3 is 12 residues. For the CDR3, the DNA is TGCGCCAGCAGCCTGAGCTCCTACGAGCAGTACTTC. Its protein is CASSLSSYEQYF.

This CDR3 is CASSLGGTGGYTF. The DNA for the CDR3 is TGTGCCAGCAGCTTAGGTGGTACAGGGGGCTACACCTTC. The V and J genes are TRBV7-9 and TRBJ1-2; TRBD1 might be the D (6 bases). This CDR3 contains 13 residues. Germline loops: CDR1 SEHNR, CDR2 FQNEAQ (reference sequence). V shed 1 base and J shed 8 bases, with 11 bases lying between them. The entire variable domain, with the rest obtained from reference TRBV7-9 and TRBJ1-2, is as follows: DTGVSQNPRHKITKRGQNVTFRCDPISEHNRLYWYRQTLGQGPEFLTYFQNEAQLEKSRLLSDRFSAERPKGSFSTLEIQRTEQGDSAMYLCASSLGGTGGYTFGSGTRLTVV.

V gene TRBV5-1 combines with J gene TRBJ2-2, with D perhaps matching TRBD2 (5 bases). This CDR3 has 13 residues. V was clipped by 1 base and J by 7 bases, with 8 bases between them. Germline CDR1 is SGHRS and CDR2 is YFSETQ. DNA of the CDR3: TGCGCCAGCAGCTTGTTCGGGGACGGGGAGCTGTTTTTT. Its protein is CASSLFGDGELFF.

The V gene is TRBV10-3, the J gene TRBJ2-7; TRBD1 aligns across 9 bases. The CDR3 runs 13 residues. The V and J ends lost 10 bases and 5 bases, in that order; junction bases with no gene match: 9. CDR1 is ENHRY, CDR2 SYGVKD, per germline. The DNA of the CDR3 is TGTGCCACAAGGGACAGGGCAGTCGACGAGCAGTACTTC. This sequence encodes CATRDRAVDEQYF.

In this sample, this clone turned up once. This chain joins TRBV5-5 and TRBJ2-7, with 7 nucleotides matching TRBD1. With 4 bases clipped from V and 9 bases from J, the junction kept 7 bases outside the gene matches. Germline lookup yields CDR1 SGHKS and CDR2 YYEKEE (reference sequence). CDR3 length: 12 amino acids. CDR3 region: CASSRDRAVQYF. The CDR3 nucleotides are TGTGCCAGCAGCCGCGACAGGGCGGTGCAGTACTTC.

This clone was seen just once. V gene TRBV11-3 combines with J gene TRBJ2-5, with D perhaps matching TRBD1 (6 bases). Germline loops: CDR1 SGHNT, CDR2 YENEEA. This CDR3 contains 13 residues. Trimming pared 5 bases from V and 1 base from J, leaving 8 bases between. DNA for the CDR3: TGTGCCAGCAGCAAGGACAGCCAAGAGACCCAGTACTTC. It encodes CASSKDSQETQYF.

With respect to this clone: At one of its ends the junction is not consistent with the germline gene, which may arise from a read error. The genes are TRBV6-6 and TRBJ2-1; TRBD1 might be the D (5 bases). Germline V gives CDR1 MNHNY, CDR2 SVGAGI (reference sequence). CDR3 size: 13 residues. The CDR3 here is CASSYSDSYPQVF. CDR3 DNA sequence: TGTGCCAGCAGTTACTCCGACAGCTACCCTCAGGTCTTC.

This chain uses TRBV14 with TRBJ1-5; a possible D gene is TRBD1 (5 bases). CDR3 length: 16 amino acids. V lost 4 bases, J lost 4 bases, and 17 bases lay in between. CDR1 and CDR2 (germline): SGHDN, FVKESK. This chain's CDR3 is CASSRPATARNQPQHF. CDR3 nucleotides: TGTGCCAGCAGCCGTCCCGCGACAGCAAGAAATCAGCCCCAGCATTTT.

This chain uses TRBV12-3 or TRBV12-4 with TRBJ1-5, with TRBD1 as a possible D gene (5 bases). This CDR3 contains 11 residues. V was shortened by 8 bases and J by 11 bases, with 13 bases between the two germline ends. The CDR3 sequence is CASENGGAQHF. The CDR3 nucleotides read TGTGCCAGCGAGAACGGGGGGGCCCAGCATTTT.

In DNA form, the CDR3 reads TGTGCCAGTAGTACAGGAACCGGAGGTCAGCCCCAGCATTTT. It specifies CASSTGTGGQPQHF. The chain has TRBV19 and TRBJ1-5; D gene unclear. Germline V gene data show CDR1 as LNHDA and CDR2 as SQIVND (reference sequence). With 4 bases removed from V and 6 bases from J, the gap between germline ends came to 13 bases. This CDR3 region has 14 residues. The full variable domain, rest sourced from reference TRBV19 and TRBJ1-5, is DGGITQSPKYLFRKEGQNVTLSCEQNLNHDAMYWYRQDPGQGLRLIYYSQIVNDFQKGDIAEGYSVSREKKESFPLTVTSAQKNPTAFYLCASSTGTGGQPQHFGDGTRLSIL.

This chain uses TRBV7-9 with TRBJ2-1; D is uncertain. The germline V gene encodes CDR1 SEHNR and CDR2 FQNEAQ (reference sequence). Trimming removed 5 bases at V and 7 bases at J, with 9 bases between. There are 12 residues in the CDR3. DNA of the CDR3: TGTGCCAGCAGCCCGCGCATTAATGAGCAGTTCTTC. Its protein is CASSPRINEQFF. The full variable domain, in which reference TRBV7-9 and TRBJ2-1 provide the parts outside the CDR3, is DTGVSQNPRHKITKRGQNVTFRCDPISEHNRLYWYRQTLGQGPEFLTYFQNEAQLEKSRLLSDRFSAERPKGSFSTLEIQRTEQGDSAMYLCASSPRINEQFFGPGTRLTVL.

The chain couples TRBV19 to TRBJ2-3; D is perhaps TRBD1 (5 bases). Germline lookup yields CDR1 LNHDA and CDR2 SQIVND (reference sequence). Trimming left V 4 bases short and J 7 bases short, with 6 bases between. This CDR3 region has 11 residues. The CDR3: CASSTGNTQYF. In DNA form, the CDR3 reads TGTGCCAGTAGTACAGGGAATACGCAGTATTTT.

The chain combines TRBV19 with TRBJ1-4; TRBD1 matches 10 bases. CDR3 length: 16 amino acids. Trimming at V came to 5 bases and at J to 2 bases, leaving 5 bases not matched to a gene. CDR1 is LNHDA, CDR2 SQIVND, per germline (reference sequence). DNA for the CDR3: TGTGCCAGTAGTCCACGGGACAGGGGCACTAATGAAAAACTGTTTTTT. Translating gives CASSPRDRGTNEKLFF.

This clone was recorded once. V gene TRBV5-6 combines with J gene TRBJ2-3; D remains unclear. Trimming removed 4 bases at V and 0 bases at J, with 12 bases between. Germline V lookup: CDR1 SGHDT, CDR2 YYEEEE. The CDR3 is 15 amino acids. CDR3 loop: CASSATTSSTDTQYF. CDR3 DNA sequence: TGTGCCAGCAGCGCCACTACCTCTAGCACAGATACGCAGTATTTT.

The chain's CDR3 is CASSYGDMNTEAFF. The CDR3 region has the DNA TGTGCCAGCAGTTACGGGGACATGAACACTGAAGCTTTCTTT. This sequence joins TRBV6-5 and TRBJ1-1; possibly TRBD1 for D (6 bases). Germline CDR1 MNHEY, CDR2 SVGAGI. V was pared by 2 bases and J by 0 bases, with 7 bases between. CDR3 length: 14 amino acids.

This clone was found a few times. The genes are TRBV2 and TRBJ2-4; D is ambiguous. V shed 6 bases and J shed 0 bases, with 9 bases lying between them. The CDR3 covers 14 residues. CDR1 is SNHLY, CDR2 FYNNEI, per germline. The CDR3 nucleotides read TGTGCCAGCAGCGAGTCCCTAGCCAAAAACATTCAGTACTTC. Protein sequence: CASSESLAKNIQYF.

The chain carries TRBV30 and TRBJ1-4; 8 bases line up with TRBD1. The V segment lost 7 bases and the J segment 4 bases; nucleotides outside the gene matches: 8. Germline CDR1 is GTSNPN and CDR2 is SVGIG (reference sequence). The CDR3 contains 14 residues. The CDR3 sequence: CALDTGQDNEKLFF. CDR3 in DNA: TGTGCCTTAGATACGGGACAGGATAATGAAAAACTGTTTTTT.

This chain links TRBV11-2 with TRBJ1-4; the match to TRBD1 covers 7 bases. The CDR3 runs 14 residues. Trimming cost V 3 bases and J 7 bases; bases outside gene matches: 5. Germline V gene data show CDR1 as SGHAT and CDR2 as FQNNGV. Here the CDR3 DNA reads TGTGCCAGCAGCTTGGGGACAGCATCTGAAAAACTGTTTTTT. It yields the protein CASSLGTASEKLFF. Drawing the rest from reference TRBV11-2 and TRBJ1-4, the complete variable domain is EAGVAQSPRYKIIEKRQSVAFWCNPISGHATLYWYQQILGQGPKLLIQFQNNGVVDDSQLPKDRFSAERLKGVDSTLKIQPAKLEDSAVYLCASSLGTASEKLFFGSGTQLSVL.

The chain uses TRBV18 and TRBJ2-2; 7 bases fit TRBD1. The J segment lost 4 bases and the V segment lost 3 bases, leaving 8 bases of the junction unmatched. Looked up from germline, CDR1 is KGHSH and CDR2 is LQKENI. This CDR3 has 16 amino acids. CDR3 region: CASSPSGGVGTGELFF. In nucleotides, the CDR3 is TGTGCCAGCTCACCCTCAGGGGGAGTGGGCACCGGGGAGCTGTTTTTT.

The rearrangement joins TRBV9 to TRBJ1-2; D perhaps matches TRBD1 (6 bases). Germline CDR1 reads SGDLS; CDR2 reads YYNGEE. CDR3 size: 13 residues. Trimming took 0 bases from V and 3 from J, leaving 6 bases between them. CDR3 nucleotides: TGTGCCAGCAGCGTAGGACAGGACTATGGCTACACCTTC. Amino acids: CASSVGQDYGYTF.

This chain connects TRBV10-3 to TRBJ2-7; tentatively, D is TRBD1 (6 bases). The CDR3 spans 14 residues. Deletions cut 3 bases from V and 0 bases from J, with 9 bases between. Per germline, CDR1 ENHRY and CDR2 SYGVKD. Here the CDR3 reads CAISDLQGSYEQYF. CDR3 nucleotides: TGTGCCATCAGTGACCTACAGGGCTCCTACGAGCAGTACTTC.

The genes are TRBV3-1 (or the pseudogene TRBV3-2) and TRBJ1-2, with TRBD1 identical over 8 bases. CDR3 length equals 15 residues. The germline CDR1 and CDR2 sequences are LGHDT and YNNKEL (reference sequence). The V and J ends lost 3 bases and 2 bases, in that order; junction bases with no gene match: 5. The CDR3 DNA is TGTGCCAGCAGCCACTCAGGACAGGGAAACTATGGCTACACCTTC. It is translated as CASSHSGQGNYGYTF.

The chain combines TRBV2 with TRBJ2-2; 8 bases align to TRBD2. CDR3 size: 16 residues. After removal of 6 bases from V and 6 bases from J, the junction contained 12 bases not matched to a gene. Germline V CDR1 and CDR2: SNHLY, FYNNEI. The CDR3 region is CASRPFGTSAPGELFF. CDR3 coding DNA: TGTGCCAGCAGACCGTTCGGGACTAGTGCGCCCGGGGAGCTGTTTTTT.

The CDR3 DNA follows: TGCGCCAGCAGCTTCAATATGGGGGGAGAGACCCAGTACTTC. Amino acids: CASSFNMGGETQYF. The chain links TRBV5-1 to TRBJ2-5, with D perhaps TRBD2 (6 bases). Germline V gene sequence: CDR1 SGHRS, CDR2 YFSETQ. CDR3 length equals 14 residues. Between the trimmed V and J ends, which lost 2 bases and 4 bases, there was a span of 12 bases.

This chain connects TRBV27 to TRBJ2-3; the match to TRBD2 covers 7 bases. This CDR3 is built from 16 residues. Germline CDR1 and CDR2: MNHEY and SMNVEV (reference sequence). Trimming cost V 6 bases and J 2 bases; bases outside gene matches: 11. The CDR3 coding sequence is TGTGCCAGCAGCCCCAGGTCGGGGGGTACCACAGATACGCAGTATTTT. Its protein is CASSPRSGGTTDTQYF.

This rearrangement joins TRBV28 to TRBJ2-7; D unclear. Trimming cost V 3 bases and J 2 bases, with 8 bases left between them. CDR1 MDHEN and CDR2 SYDVKM come from the germline V gene. The CDR3 runs to 13 residues. The CDR3 bases are TGTGCCAGCAGTTTTACGGTAACCTACGAGCAGTACTTC. As protein: CASSFTVTYEQYF.